One sample yielded the 18 T cell receptor beta chains listed below, sequenced in a study of shared clonotypes between healthy human individuals. TCRdb keeps only in-frame clones here, not all; method: immunoSEQ multiplex PCR. The table includes around 1 million clones, roughly 72% detected once. The sample comprised memory CD4+ T cells sorted from blood. The subset: CD45RA-negative fraction. The receptor source for this set is a young man in good health.

J is TRBJ2-1 and V is TRBV5-6; D remains unclear. Trimming left V 6 bases short and J 1 base short, with 8 bases between. The CDR3 covers 13 residues. The V gene's germline CDR1 is SGHDT and CDR2 YYEEEE. For the CDR3, the DNA is TGTGCCAGCACCTGGTCTTCCTACAATGAGCAGTTCTTC. It is translated as CASTWSSYNEQFF. The full variable domain, rest sourced from reference TRBV5-6 and TRBJ2-1, is DAGVTQSPTHLIKTRGQQVTLRCSPKSGHDTVSWYQQALGQGPQFIFQYYEEEERQRGNFPDRFSGHQFPNYSSELNVNALLLGDSALYLCASTWSSYNEQFFGPGTRLTVL.

The chain links TRBV30 to TRBJ2-1; D gene uncertain. The CDR3 consists of 13 residues. Trimming removed 0 bases at V and 8 bases at J, with 11 bases between. Per germline, CDR1 GTSNPN and CDR2 SVGIG (reference sequence). The CDR3: CAWSVPPRYEQFF. The CDR3 bases are TGTGCCTGGAGTGTACCCCCCCGCTATGAGCAGTTCTTC.

The V call is TRBV6-6, the J call TRBJ1-5, with D possibly TRBD1 on 6 matching bases. V shed 6 bases and J shed 6 bases, with 15 bases lying between them. The germline V gene encodes CDR1 MNHNY and CDR2 SVGAGI (reference sequence). This CDR3 spans 14 amino acids. For the CDR3, the DNA is TGTGCCAGCAGCTCGGAGGGGGTAGGTCAGCCCCAGCATTTT. Residues: CASSSEGVGQPQHF.

This clone has just a few counts. An end of the junction differs from the germline gene, which may be a read error. This chain links TRBV6-1 with TRBJ2-5; 12 bases line up with TRBD2. The length of the CDR3 is 14 residues. The V gene's germline CDR1 is MNHNS and CDR2 SASEGT. DNA of the CDR3: TGTGCCAGCAGTGGGACTAGCGGGAAAGAGACCCGGTACTTC. Its translation is CASSGTSGKETRYF.

The V gene is TRBV6-1, the J gene TRBJ1-2; 9 bases align to TRBD1. Looked up from germline, CDR1 is MNHNS and CDR2 is SASEGT. The V and J ends lost 5 bases and 3 bases, in that order; junction bases with no gene match: 7. This CDR3 spans 15 amino acids. CDR3 DNA: TGTGCCAGCAGTCCCGAACAGGGGGCCTACTATGGCTACACCTTC. It codes for CASSPEQGAYYGYTF.

The genes are TRBV7-9 and TRBJ2-1, with 14 bases matching TRBD2. This CDR3 has 17 amino acids. The V segment lost 5 bases and the J segment 8 bases; nucleotides outside the gene matches: 11. Per germline, CDR1 SEHNR and CDR2 FQNEAQ (reference sequence). The CDR3 DNA sequence: TGTGCCAGCAGCATCAAGACGGGACTAGCGGGAGTTGATGAGCAGTTCTTC. Protein product: CASSIKTGLAGVDEQFF.

As DNA, the CDR3 is TGTGCCAGCCAGGGACGCCCCGGGGAGCTGTTTTTT. Residues: CASQGRPGELFF. The rearrangement uses TRBV6-1 and TRBJ2-2; D is tentatively TRBD1 or TRBD2 (5 bases each). The germline V gene has CDR1 MNHNS and CDR2 SASEGT. The CDR3 extends over 12 amino acids. V was pared by 8 bases and J by 6 bases, with 10 bases between.

V gene TRBV4-1 combines with J gene TRBJ2-7; a possible D gene is TRBD2 (6 bases). CDR1 MGHRA and CDR2 YSYEKL come from the germline V gene. V lost 3 bases and J 0 bases, leaving 21 bases between the germline ends. The CDR3 loop spans 18 amino acids. CDR3 in DNA: TGCGCCAGCAGCCAGATTGGGATGGGGGGAGATTCCTCCTACGAGCAGTACTTC. This encodes CASSQIGMGGDSSYEQYF.

This chain links TRBV6-6 with TRBJ1-5, with a tentative D call TRBD1 (6 bases). This CDR3 spans 16 amino acids. Germline loops: CDR1 MNHNY, CDR2 SVGAGI (reference sequence). V was clipped by 7 bases and J by 5 bases, with 21 bases between them. CDR3 sequence (DNA): TGTGCCAGCATCGGAGGGGGGTCGGGGGTGGATCAGCCCCAGCATTTT. Its protein is CASIGGGSGVDQPQHF.

The gene calls are TRBV28 and TRBJ1-1; no clear D gene. Germline V gene lookup returns CDR1 MDHEN and CDR2 SYDVKM. V dropped 7 bases and J dropped 4 bases, with 10 bases sitting between them. The CDR3 extends over 12 amino acids. The CDR3 DNA is TGTGCCAGCACCTCGAGAGCCACTGAAGCTTTCTTT. This translates into CASTSRATEAFF.

The rearrangement uses TRBV5-1 and TRBJ2-3; D gene ambiguous. The CDR3 sequence is 14 residues long. Germline V lookup: CDR1 SGHRS, CDR2 YFSETQ. V gave up 7 bases and J gave up 2 bases, with 14 bases separating them. The CDR3 nucleotides are TGCGCCAGCGTATTACCATGGGCCACAGATACGCAGTATTTT. This encodes CASVLPWATDTQYF.

This clone was counted a few times. V usage is TRBV19 and J usage is TRBJ1-1; D perhaps matches TRBD1 (5 bases). Trimming pared 4 bases from V and 6 bases from J, leaving 15 bases between. The germline V gene has CDR1 LNHDA and CDR2 SQIVND (reference sequence). The CDR3 is made up of 14 amino acids. CDR3 amino acids: CASSTQATVPEAFF. In DNA, the CDR3 is TGTGCCAGTAGTACACAGGCCACCGTCCCTGAAGCTTTCTTT.

V and J are TRBV6-6 and TRBJ2-5; 7 bases match TRBD1. The ends lost 5 bases at V and 7 bases at J; junction bases unmatched: 13. The CDR3 extends over 15 amino acids. The germline CDR1 and CDR2 sequences are MNHNY and SVGAGI (reference sequence). The CDR3, as DNA: TGTGCCAGCAGTACTACCAACAGGGGCGATCGGACCCAGTACTTC. This sequence encodes CASSTTNRGDRTQYF.

The V and J genes are TRBV7-9 and TRBJ2-7; D ambiguous. The CDR3 has 13 amino acids. The V end lost 1 base, the J end lost 0 bases, and 4 bases lay between the germline ends. Per germline, CDR1 SEHNR and CDR2 FQNEAQ (reference sequence). The CDR3 DNA reads TGTGCCAGCAGCTTAGTAAGCTCCTACGAGCAGTACTTC. It codes for CASSLVSSYEQYF.

The genes are TRBV4-3 and TRBJ2-1; 15 nucleotides agree with TRBD2. The CDR3 has 18 residues. After removal of 6 bases from V and 0 bases from J, the junction contained 6 bases not matched to a gene. The germline V gene encodes CDR1 LGHNA and CDR2 YSLEER. DNA of the CDR3: TGCGCCAGCAGTCCGGGACTAGCGGGAGGCTACTCCTACAATGAGCAGTTCTTC. It codes for CASSPGLAGGYSYNEQFF.

The V call is TRBV2, the J call TRBJ1-5; D remains unclear. Germline lookup yields CDR1 SNHLY and CDR2 FYNNEI. The CDR3 is 13 residues long. Trimming took 10 bases from V and 11 from J, leaving 21 bases between them. The CDR3 sequence is CATRSGAGVAQHF. DNA for the CDR3: TGTGCCACCAGGTCGGGCGCCGGGGTAGCCCAGCATTTT.

J is TRBJ1-5 and V is TRBV10-3; 7 nucleotides match TRBD1. CDR1 ENHRY and CDR2 SYGVKD come from the germline V gene. This CDR3 has 14 amino acids. V gave up 2 bases and J gave up 5 bases; unmatched junction bases: 3. CDR3 nucleotide sequence: TGTGCCATCAGTGAGGGAGGACAGGATCAGCCCCAGCATTTT. Translating it yields CAISEGGQDQPQHF.

With respect to this clone: Other nucleotide sequences in the sample specify the same CDR3. The chain combines TRBV5-1 with TRBJ2-1, with 9 bases matching TRBD2. CDR1 and CDR2 (germline): SGHRS, YFSETQ. J gave up 3 bases and V 0 bases, and 1 base lay outside the gene matches. The CDR3 is made up of 15 amino acids. The CDR3 region has the DNA TGCGCCAGCAGCTTGGCTAGCGGGAACTACAATGAGCAGTTCTTC. Translating it yields CASSLASGNYNEQFF.